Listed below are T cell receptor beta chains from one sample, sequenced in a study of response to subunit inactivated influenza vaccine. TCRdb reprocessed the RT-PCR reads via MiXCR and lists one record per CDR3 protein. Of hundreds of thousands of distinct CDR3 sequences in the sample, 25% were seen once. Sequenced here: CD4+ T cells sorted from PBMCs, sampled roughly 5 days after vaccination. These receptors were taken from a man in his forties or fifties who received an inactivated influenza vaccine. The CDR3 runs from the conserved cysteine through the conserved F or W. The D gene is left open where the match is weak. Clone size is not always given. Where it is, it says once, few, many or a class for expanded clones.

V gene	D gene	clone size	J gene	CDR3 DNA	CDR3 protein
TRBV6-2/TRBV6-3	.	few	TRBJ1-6	TGTGCCAGCAGTTCTCTCCAACAGGGATATAATTCACCCCTCCACTTT	CASSSLQQGYNSPLHF
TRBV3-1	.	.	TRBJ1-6	TGTGCCAACAGCCAAGGGGGGGGCAATTCACCCCTCCACTTT	CANSQGGGNSPLHF
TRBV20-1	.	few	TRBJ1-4	TGCAGTGCCCCTTGGGGTCGTTCGACTTCTAATGAAAAACTGTTTTTT	CSAPWGRSTSNEKLFF
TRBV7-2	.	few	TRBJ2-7	TGTGCCAGCAGCAAGCTGCAGTCCATCGAGCAGTACTTC	CASSKLQSIEQYF
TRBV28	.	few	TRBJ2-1	TGTGCCAGCAGTTCCCCTTCCGGGAGCAATGAGCAGTTCTTC	CASSSPSGSNEQFF
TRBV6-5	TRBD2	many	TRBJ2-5	TGTGCCAGCAGTTTCGGGGGGGCCGTTTATCAAGAGACCCAGTACTTC	CASSFGGAVYQETQYF
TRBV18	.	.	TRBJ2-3	TGTGCCAGCTCAGGGGGGACACGGAGAGATACGCAGTATTTT	CASSGGTRRDTQYF
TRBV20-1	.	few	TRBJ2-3	TGCAGTGGAATCGGATCAGGGACGGGTACAGATACGCAGTATTTT	CSGIGSGTGTDTQYF
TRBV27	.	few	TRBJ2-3	TGTGCCAGCAGTTCCCCCGGGGGGCCCACAGATACGCAGTATTTT	CASSSPGGPTDTQYF
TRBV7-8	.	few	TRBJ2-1	TGTGCCAGCAGCTCCCGCCGGGGTTACGGCTACAATGAGCAGTTCTTC	CASSSRRGYGYNEQFF
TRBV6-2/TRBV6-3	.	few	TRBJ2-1	TGTGCCAGCAGTTACTCGGAGACGCAGTTCTTC	CASSYSETQFF
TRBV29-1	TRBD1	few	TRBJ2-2	TGCAGCGGGGGACAGCCGAACACCGGGGAGCTGTTTTTT	CSGGQPNTGELFF
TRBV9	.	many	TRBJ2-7	TGTGCCAGCAGCGTAGGACCGCCACCTTCCTACGAGCAGTACTTC	CASSVGPPPSYEQYF
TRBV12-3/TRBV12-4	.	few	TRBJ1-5	TGTGCCAGCAGTTCCCGGACATTTCAGCCCCAGCATTTT	CASSSRTFQPQHF
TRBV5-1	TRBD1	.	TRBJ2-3	TGCGCCAGCAGCTTCGGGACAGGGCGTCGAGATACGCAGTATTTT	CASSFGTGRRDTQYF
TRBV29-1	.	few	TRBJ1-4	TGCAGCGTTGGATGGGCGGCAGGGACGGAAAAACTGTTTTTT	CSVGWAAGTEKLFF
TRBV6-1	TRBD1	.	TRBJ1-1	TGTGCCAGCAGTCTTTCCGGGACAGGATTGAACACTGAAGCTTTCTTT	CASSLSGTGLNTEAFF
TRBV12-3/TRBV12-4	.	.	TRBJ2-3	TGTGCCAGCAGTGTTAGCGGAGGCACAGATACGCAGTATTTT	CASSVSGGTDTQYF
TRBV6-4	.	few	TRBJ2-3	TGTGCCAGCAGTGAACAGCCGGGACGTAGCACAGATACGCAGTATTTT	CASSEQPGRSTDTQYF
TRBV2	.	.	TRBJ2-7	TGTGCCAGCAAAGGGATCTTTGGGGGATCCTCCTACGAGCAGTACTTC	CASKGIFGGSSYEQYF
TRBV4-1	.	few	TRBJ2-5	TGCGCCAGCAGCCGAAGGACCGATCGTCTAGAGACCCAGTACTTC	CASSRRTDRLETQYF
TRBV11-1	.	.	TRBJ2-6	TGTGCCAGCAGCTCCGCCCGTTCTAGACCCCGACTCTCTGGGGCCAACGTCCTGACTTTC	CASSSARSRPRLSGANVLTF
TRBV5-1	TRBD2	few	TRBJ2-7	TGCGCCAGCAGCCCTGGGACTAGCGGGGGAATACACGAGCAGTACTTC	CASSPGTSGGIHEQYF
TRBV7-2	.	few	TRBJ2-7	TGTGCCAGCAGCTTGAACCTAGCCTACGAGCAGTACTTC	CASSLNLAYEQYF
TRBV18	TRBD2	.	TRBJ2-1	TGTGCCAGCTTAACGGGACTAGCAGGCAATGAGCAGTTCTTC	CASLTGLAGNEQFF
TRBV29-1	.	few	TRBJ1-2	TGCAGCGTTAGGGGGGCCGCTAACTATGGCTACACCTTC	CSVRGAANYGYTF
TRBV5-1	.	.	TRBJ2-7	TGCGCCAGCAGCCCCGCGGGGAGGAAGTACGAGCAGTACTTC	CASSPAGRKYEQYF
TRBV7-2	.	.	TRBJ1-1	TGTGCCAGCAGCTCAAGGGAGACCCGGAACACTGAAGCTTTCTTT	CASSSRETRNTEAFF
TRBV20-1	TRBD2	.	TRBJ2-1	TGCAGTGCTGTACGTCCGGCGGGAGTTAATGAGCAGTTCTTC	CSAVRPAGVNEQFF
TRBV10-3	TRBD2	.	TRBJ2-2	TGTGCCATCAGTGAGGGCCGATCCTCGAGCGGGAGTGCCACCGGGGAGCTGTTTTTT	CAISEGRSSSGSATGELFF
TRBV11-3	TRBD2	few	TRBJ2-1	TGTGCCAGCAGCCCCGGTTGGGGGGGAGAGTACAATGAGCAGTTCTTC	CASSPGWGGEYNEQFF
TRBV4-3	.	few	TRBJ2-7	TGCGCCAGCAGCCAAGATCTGGCCAGACACTACGAGCAGTACTTC	CASSQDLARHYEQYF
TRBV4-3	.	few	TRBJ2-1	TGCGCCAGCAGCCAAGAAGCGGCGTCCAGGACAGATTACAATGAGCAGTTCTTC	CASSQEAASRTDYNEQFF
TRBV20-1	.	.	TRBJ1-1	TGCAGTGCCCACAGGGACTACACTGAAGCTTTCTTT	CSAHRDYTEAFF
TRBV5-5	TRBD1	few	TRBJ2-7	TGTGCCAGCAGCTATGTGGCGACAGGGACCCTCTACGAGCAGTACTTC	CASSYVATGTLYEQYF
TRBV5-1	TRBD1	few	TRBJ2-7	TGCGCCAGCAGGGAACAGGGGGCCTCCTACGAGCAGTACTTC	CASREQGASYEQYF
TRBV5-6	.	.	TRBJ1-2	TGTGCCAGCAGCTCGGTAGACTATGGCTACACCTTC	CASSSVDYGYTF
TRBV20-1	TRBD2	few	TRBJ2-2	TGCAGTGCTAGATGGGGGGGGTCCGGGGAGCTGTTTTTT	CSARWGGSGELFF
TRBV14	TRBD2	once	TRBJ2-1	TGTGCCAGCAGCCTCTGGCGGACTAGCGGGAGTTTCTCCTACAATGAGCAGTTCTTC	CASSLWRTSGSFSYNEQFF
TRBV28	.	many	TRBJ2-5	TGTGCCAGCAGTTTCAGATCCCAAGAGACCCAGTACTTC	CASSFRSQETQYF
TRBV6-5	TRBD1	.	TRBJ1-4	TGTGCCAGCAGTTACGCGACAGGGGGCTATGAAAAACTGTTTTTT	CASSYATGGYEKLFF